This TCR beta chain was recovered during a study of human T cells and chemical hapten exposure. The time point here: patch test 1, 2 weeks after DPC sensitization. Treatment: therapeutic diphenylcyclopropenone sensitization with weekly scalp DPC. With 4 bases clipped from V and 8 bases from J, the junction kept 7 bases outside the gene matches. Germline CDR1 reads ENHRY; CDR2 reads SYGVKD. The CDR3 is made up of 13 amino acids. This clonotype was counted ten times or more. TCRdb passed the RACE reads through MiXCR, listing each CDR3 protein once. Of roughly 360,000 distinct CDR3 sequences in the sample, approximately 4.4% are singletons; the top ten hold around 2%.

The TCR comes from a woman in her forties or fifties with alopecia areata. Some clones in this sample may be carry-over from other donors' samples. Sequences were derived from whole blood, sampled in connection with sensitization to the hapten diphenylcyclopropenone (DPC). V is TRBV10-3 and J is TRBJ1-2, with 7 bases identical to TRBD1. The CDR3: CAISGKQGDGYTF. The CDR3 DNA reads as TGTGCCATCAGTGGGAAGCAGGGGGACGGCTACACCTTC.